This T cell receptor beta chain derives from a study of blood T cell repertoires in COVID-19. The authors' processing: Amplified reference gene primers provided the basis for estimating nucleated cell counts. Some clones are missing from TCRdb's copy, which holds only in-frame ones; the method was immunoSEQ multiplex PCR. The V and J calls and clone size come from that table; D and trimming were worked out from the DNA. The sample lists a few hundred thousand clones; approximately 78% were seen once. Donors were grouped by their self-reported clinical history. The CDR3 length is 16 residues. Germline values: CDR1 LNHNV, CDR2 YYDKDF (reference sequence). Trimming removed 0 bases from V and 2 bases from J; junction bases left unmatched: 5.

The chain combines TRBV15 with TRBJ2-7, with 9 bases that match TRBD2. This TCR was sampled from a man aged 40-49 years who had been exposed to COVID-19. The sample comprised PBMCs or T cells enriched from blood (not recorded which). The DNA of the CDR3 is TGTGCCACCAGCAGAGATGGTAGCGGGAGCGCCTACGAGCAGTACTTC. It specifies CATSRDGSGSAYEQYF.